These 27 T cell receptor beta chains originate from one sample sequenced in a study of technical replicates of blood from several donors. Assay: immunoSEQ multiplex PCR; the TCRdb copy retains only in-frame clones and omits some. The sample has 50,000 to 70,000 clones; approximately 95% are singletons. The sequenced material came from PBMCs. The receptors originated from a human donor in good health. Some clones in this sample may be carry-over from other donors' samples.

CDR3 nucleotides: TGTGCCAGCAGTTACCAGGGCTCCTACAATGAGCAGTTCTTC. Translated, it gives CASSYQGSYNEQFF. The chain uses TRBV6-5 and TRBJ2-1; weak D call: TRBD1 (5 bases). Germline CDR1 MNHEY, CDR2 SVGAGI. The V end lost 2 bases, the J end lost 0 bases, and 5 bases lay between the germline ends. The CDR3 has 14 amino acids.

The chain carries TRBV6-9 and TRBJ1-2; D might be TRBD1 (6 bases). Germline CDR1 MNHGY, CDR2 SVAAGI. This CDR3 is 18 amino acids long. V was pared by 7 bases and J by 2 bases, with 26 bases between. This CDR3 is CASTQGGVPLYENYGYTF. The CDR3 DNA is TGTGCCAGCACTCAAGGGGGGGTCCCATTATACGAGAACTATGGCTACACCTTC.

The chain links TRBV20-1 to TRBJ2-5; no firm D call. Deletions cut 4 bases from V and 5 bases from J, with 8 bases between. CDR1 and CDR2 from the germline V gene are DFQATT and SNEGSKA (reference sequence). CDR3 length: 11 residues. The CDR3 loop reads CSAMGPETQYF. CDR3 nucleotide sequence: TGCAGTGCTATGGGCCCCGAGACCCAGTACTTC.

The CDR3 region has the DNA TGCGCCAGCAGTCAACAGACAGGGGCAAACTATGGCTACACCTTC. Translated, it gives CASSQQTGANYGYTF. The chain couples TRBV5-1 to TRBJ1-2, with 8 bases lining up with TRBD1. Germline V gene sequence: CDR1 SGHRS, CDR2 YFSETQ. The CDR3 runs to 15 residues. Losses at the gene ends were 5 bases for V and 2 bases for J; bases not matched to a gene: 8.

The CDR3 is CSASGGETQYF. The CDR3, as DNA: TGCAGCGCTAGCGGGGGGGAGACCCAGTACTTC. The V and J genes are TRBV29-1 and TRBJ2-5; 11 bases map to TRBD2. In germline, CDR1 is SQVTM, CDR2 ANQGSEA. CDR3 length: 11 amino acids. The trim removed 7 bases at V and 5 bases at J, leaving 0 bases unmatched.

The chain has TRBV18 and TRBJ1-2, with D uncertain. This CDR3 region has 14 residues. Germline CDR1 reads KGHSH; CDR2 reads LQKENI. The V and J ends lost 0 bases and 8 bases respectively, with 13 bases between them. The CDR3 is CASSPPNGSGGYTF. Written as DNA, the CDR3 is TGTGCCAGCTCACCACCGAACGGGTCCGGGGGCTACACCTTC. Together with reference TRBV18 and TRBJ1-2, the CDR3 gives the full variable domain: NAGVMQNPRHLVRRRGQEARLRCSPMKGHSHVYWYRQLPEEGLKFMVYLQKENIIDESGMPKERFSAEFPKEGPSILRIQQVVRGDSAAYFCASSPPNGSGGYTFGSGTRLTVV.

The V and J genes are TRBV27 and TRBJ2-2, with D perhaps matching TRBD1 (6 bases). Looked up from germline, CDR1 is MNHEY and CDR2 is SMNVEV (reference sequence). Trimming left V 3 bases short and J 5 bases short, with 13 bases between. CDR3 length: 15 amino acids. The CDR3: CASSFSQGWTGELFF. As DNA, the CDR3 is TGTGCCAGCAGTTTTAGCCAGGGGTGGACCGGGGAGCTGTTTTTT.

This chain uses TRBV5-6 with TRBJ2-1; no clear D gene. This CDR3 has 15 residues. The V end lost 4 bases, the J end lost 0 bases, and 11 bases lay between the germline ends. Germline V gives CDR1 SGHDT, CDR2 YYEEEE. CDR3 DNA: TGTGCCAGCAGCGATACTTGGAGCTCCTACAATGAGCAGTTCTTC. This codes for CASSDTWSSYNEQFF.

This clone was recorded only once. The chain employs TRBV4-1 and TRBJ2-7, with TRBD1 matching 8 bases. CDR3 length: 14 residues. Germline CDR1 reads MGHRA; CDR2 reads YSYEKL. V dropped 3 bases and J dropped 5; count of bases not matched to a gene: 6. CDR3 nucleotide sequence: TGCGCCAGCAGCCACGGACAGGGATGGGACGAGCAGTACTTC. Amino acids: CASSHGQGWDEQYF.

This sequence joins TRBV5-1 and TRBJ2-1; maybe TRBD1 (6 bases). Trimming removed 4 bases at V and 6 bases at J, with 14 bases between. Per the germline V gene, CDR1 is SGHRS and CDR2 is YFSETQ. The CDR3 spans 14 residues. The CDR3, as DNA: TGCGCCAGCAGCGTACAGGGATGGTCCAATGAGCAGTTCTTC. It is translated as CASSVQGWSNEQFF.

V usage is TRBV29-1 and J usage is TRBJ2-3; D might be TRBD2 (5 bases). Germline V lookup: CDR1 SQVTM, CDR2 ANQGSEA. Trimming left V 6 bases short and J 7 bases short, with 26 bases between. The CDR3 runs to 16 residues. The CDR3: CSVDARPAGTKNTQYF. The CDR3 DNA reads as TGCAGCGTCGATGCCCGACCGGCGGGTACGAAGAATACGCAGTATTTT.

The chain combines TRBV7-2 with TRBJ2-5; 10 bases fit TRBD1. CDR1 is SGHTA, CDR2 FQGNSA, per germline. J lost 5 bases, V lost 3 bases, and 12 bases had no gene match. The CDR3 is 17 residues long. CDR3 in DNA: TGTGCCAGCAGCTTCCAACCCCGGGACAGGGGAGCGGAGACCCAGTACTTC. It is translated as CASSFQPRDRGAETQYF. The variable domain in full, completed from reference TRBV7-2 and TRBJ2-5, reads GAGVSQSPSNKVTEKGKDVELRCDPISGHTALYWYRQSLGQGLEFLIYFQGNSAPDKSGLPSDRFSAERTGGSVSTLTIQRTQQEDSAVYLCASSFQPRDRGAETQYFGPGTRLLVL.

This clone was counted a single time. The rearrangement joins TRBV15 to TRBJ1-5; tentatively, D is TRBD1 (6 bases). Germline-derived CDR1 and CDR2 are LNHNV and YYDKDF (reference sequence). This CDR3 contains 15 residues. Trimming took 0 bases from V and 6 from J, leaving 12 bases between them. The CDR3 spells CATSRDARGPQPQHF. CDR3 sequence (DNA): TGTGCCACCAGCAGAGATGCGCGGGGGCCTCAGCCCCAGCATTTT.

The V and J genes are TRBV18 and TRBJ1-2, with D unclear. V was clipped by 4 bases and J by 2 bases, with 8 bases between them. CDR1 is KGHSH and CDR2 is LQKENI in the germline V gene. The CDR3 totals 13 residues. The CDR3 loop reads CASSLDKNYGYTF. Written as DNA, the CDR3 is TGTGCCAGCTCACTTGACAAGAACTATGGCTACACCTTC.

J is TRBJ1-2 and V is TRBV27; 12 bases fit TRBD1. V was clipped by 3 bases and J by 6 bases; unmatched bases: 11. CDR3 length: 17 residues. From germline, CDR1 is MNHEY and CDR2 SMNVEV (reference sequence). CDR3 sequence: CASSFLLGGQGADGYTF. The CDR3 coding sequence is TGTGCCAGCAGTTTCCTCTTAGGGGGACAGGGGGCTGATGGCTACACCTTC.

The chain couples TRBV7-9 to TRBJ1-1; TRBD1 might be the D (5 bases). Germline CDR1 reads SEHNR; CDR2 reads FQNEAQ (reference sequence). This CDR3 is 15 amino acids long. The ends were cut back, 2 bases at V and 4 bases at J, with 14 bases in the middle. CDR3 bases: TGTGCCAGCAGCTTATTTAGGGGAAGGGGCACTGAAGCTTTCTTT. Amino acid sequence: CASSLFRGRGTEAFF. Combining the CDR3 with reference TRBV7-9 and TRBJ1-1 gives the whole variable domain DTGVSQNPRHKITKRGQNVTFRCDPISEHNRLYWYRQTLGQGPEFLTYFQNEAQLEKSRLLSDRFSAERPKGSFSTLEIQRTEQGDSAMYLCASSLFRGRGTEAFFGQGTRLTVV.

This rearrangement joins TRBV4-2 to TRBJ2-2; TRBD1 aligns across 8 bases. The CDR3 has 16 amino acids. V shed 0 bases, J shed 6 bases, and the junction held 6 bases outside the gene matches. From germline, CDR1 is LGHNA and CDR2 YNFKEQ. CDR3 nucleotides: TGTGCCAGCAGCCAAGATCCAGGGGGCGATTCCGGGGAGCTGTTTTTT. Its protein is CASSQDPGGDSGELFF.

This rearrangement joins TRBV6-4 to TRBJ2-3; 14 bases are a match to TRBD2. Losses at the gene ends were 2 bases for V and 6 bases for J; bases not matched to a gene: 10. The CDR3 runs 18 residues. Germline-derived CDR1 and CDR2 are MRHNA and SNTAGT. In DNA form, the CDR3 reads TGTGCCAGCAGTGACCGGTGGTGGACTAGCGGGGGGTGCGATACGCAGTATTTT. Its translation is CASSDRWWTSGGCDTQYF.

The V and J genes are TRBV11-3 and TRBJ1-1; 7 bases are shared with TRBD1. Germline V lookup: CDR1 SGHNT, CDR2 YENEEA. CDR3 size: 14 residues. V dropped 5 bases and J dropped 3; count of bases not matched to a gene: 6. CDR3 in amino acids: CASSLTGSDTEAFF. The CDR3 DNA sequence: TGTGCCAGCAGCCTGACAGGGAGCGACACTGAAGCTTTCTTT.

The chain combines TRBV10-3 with TRBJ2-4; 7 bases agree with TRBD1. J was trimmed by 2 bases and V by 5 bases; bases with no gene match: 3. This CDR3 region has 14 residues. CDR1 ENHRY and CDR2 SYGVKD come from the germline V gene. For the CDR3, the DNA is TGTGCCATCAGTATGACAGGGACCAAAAACATTCAGTACTTC. Amino acid sequence: CAISMTGTKNIQYF.

The sample holds one count of this clone. V is TRBV2 and J is TRBJ2-4, with no clear D. Germline V gives CDR1 SNHLY, CDR2 FYNNEI. The CDR3 has 16 residues. V lost 6 bases to trimming and J lost 3 bases, with 18 bases between them. The CDR3, as DNA: TGTGCCAGCAGCGCAAAGGAATTCAGGAACAAAAACATTCAGTACTTC. Translated, it gives CASSAKEFRNKNIQYF. The full variable domain, completed using reference TRBV2 and TRBJ2-4, is EPEVTQTPSHQVTQMGQEVILRCVPISNHLYFYWYRQILGQKVEFLVSFYNNEISEKSEIFDDQFSVERPDGSNFTLKIRSTKLEDSAMYFCASSAKEFRNKNIQYFGAGTRLSVL.

The V and J genes are TRBV2 and TRBJ1-2; unclear D gene. CDR1 and CDR2 (germline): SNHLY, FYNNEI. The CDR3 contains 11 residues. Trimming stripped 2 bases from V and 8 bases from J, with 6 bases between. CDR3 nucleotides: TGTGCCAGCAGTGAAACCGGGGGCTACACCTTC. This sequence encodes CASSETGGYTF.

This chain joins TRBV5-1 and TRBJ1-6; D is possibly TRBD1 (5 bases). CDR3 size: 17 residues. The germline V and J ends were trimmed by 4 bases and 0 bases, with 14 bases remaining between them. Germline CDR1 reads SGHRS; CDR2 reads YFSETQ. Here the CDR3 DNA reads TGCGCCAGCAGCGTAACGCAGGGTAGCTCCTATAATTCACCCCTCCACTTT. It specifies CASSVTQGSSYNSPLHF.

This chain joins TRBV4-3 and TRBJ2-3; 14 bases are a match to TRBD2. The germline CDR1 and CDR2 sequences are LGHNA and YSLEER. This CDR3 spans 15 amino acids. V shed 1 base, J shed 6 bases, and the junction held 0 bases outside the gene matches. CDR3 sequence reads: CASSQGTSGGDTQYF. The CDR3 bases are TGCGCCAGCAGCCAAGGGACTAGCGGGGGGGATACGCAGTATTTT.

The V gene is TRBV9, the J gene TRBJ1-5; D is uncertain. Trimming removed 2 bases from V and 6 bases from J, with 12 bases in between. Germline CDR1 SGDLS, CDR2 YYNGEE. The CDR3 has 14 amino acids. The CDR3 DNA follows: TGTGCCAGCAGCGTTGGAGGGTCGGGTCAGCCCCAGCATTTT. Translated: CASSVGGSGQPQHF.

The V call is TRBV19, the J call TRBJ1-5; D gene ambiguous. The CDR3 sequence is 12 residues long. The V end lost 5 bases, the J end lost 0 bases, and 2 bases lay between the germline ends. From germline, CDR1 is LNHDA and CDR2 SQIVND (reference sequence). The CDR3 here is CASSLSNQPQHF. CDR3 nucleotide sequence: TGTGCCAGTAGTCTTAGCAATCAGCCCCAGCATTTT.

The gene calls are TRBV18 and TRBJ1-5; D gene uncertain. CDR1 is KGHSH, CDR2 LQKENI, per germline. V gave up 3 bases and J gave up 0 bases, with 9 bases separating them. This CDR3 contains 15 residues. The CDR3 reads CASSPVHNSNQPQHF. CDR3 DNA sequence: TGTGCCAGCTCACCGGTCCACAATAGCAATCAGCCCCAGCATTTT.